The next 3 T cell receptor beta chains were all read from a single sample in a study of T cells after yellow fever vaccination. TCRdb reanalysed the 5' RACE reads using MiXCR and keeps one entry per CDR3 protein. The table lists approximately 550,000 distinct CDR3 sequences, approximately 13% of them singletons. The input for sequencing was PBMCs, taken on the day of the yellow fever booster vaccination. The receptors here all came from a man in his thirties or forties who received the YFV17D yellow fever vaccine.

The rearrangement links TRBV20-1 to TRBJ2-7; D may match TRBD1 or TRBD2 (5 bases each). The germline V and J ends were trimmed by 3 bases and 3 bases, with 12 bases remaining between them. The CDR3 has 13 amino acids. The germline CDR1 and CDR2 sequences are DFQATT and SNEGSKA (reference sequence). Here the CDR3 DNA reads TGCAGTGCTAGTCCCGGGGCCGACTACGAGCAGTACTTC. It yields the protein CSASPGADYEQYF.

The chain is built from TRBV12-5 and TRBJ2-1; D could derive from TRBD1 or TRBD2 (6 bases each). The germline V gene has CDR1 LGHNT and CDR2 FRNRAP. Trimming removed 2 bases from V and 8 bases from J, with 10 bases in between. The CDR3 has 13 amino acids. DNA for the CDR3: TGTGCTAGTGGTTTGATTGGGGGGCATGAGCAGTTCTTC. Encoded protein: CASGLIGGHEQFF.

This clonotype was seen more than once but under ten times. V is TRBV5-6 and J is TRBJ2-5; D is perhaps TRBD2 (5 bases). Trimming took off 0 bases at V and 4 bases at J, with 22 bases between the two ends. The CDR3 spans 18 residues. Germline loops: CDR1 SGHDT, CDR2 YYEEEE. The CDR3 region has the DNA TGTGCCAGCAGCTTGGCCGCGTGGCGGGTGTACTCCGGAGAGACCCAGTACTTC. It specifies CASSLAAWRVYSGETQYF.